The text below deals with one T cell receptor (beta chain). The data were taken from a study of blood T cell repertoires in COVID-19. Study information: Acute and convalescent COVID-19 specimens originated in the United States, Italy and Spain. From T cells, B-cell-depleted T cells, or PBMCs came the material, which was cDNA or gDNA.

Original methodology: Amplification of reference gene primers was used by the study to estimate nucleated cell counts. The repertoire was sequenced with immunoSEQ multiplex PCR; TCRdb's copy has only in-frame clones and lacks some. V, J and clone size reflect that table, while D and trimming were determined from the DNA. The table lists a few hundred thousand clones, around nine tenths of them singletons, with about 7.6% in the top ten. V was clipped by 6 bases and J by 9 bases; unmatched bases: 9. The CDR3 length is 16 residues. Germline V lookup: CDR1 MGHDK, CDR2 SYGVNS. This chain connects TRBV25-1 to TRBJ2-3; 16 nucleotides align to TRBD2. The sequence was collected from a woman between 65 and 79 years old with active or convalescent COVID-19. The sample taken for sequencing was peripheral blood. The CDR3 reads CASSLGTSGGAVTQYF. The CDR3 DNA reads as TGTGCCAGCAGCCTAGGGACTAGCGGGGGGGCCGTGACGCAGTATTTT. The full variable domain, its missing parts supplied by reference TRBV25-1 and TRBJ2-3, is EADIYQTPRYLVIGTGKKITLECSQTMGHDKMYWYQQDPGMELHLIHYSYGVNSTEKGDLSSESTVSRIRTEHFPLTLESARPSHTSQYLCASSLGTSGGAVTQYFGPGTRLTVL.